The next 9 T cell receptor beta chains were all read from a single sample in a study of blood T cells in healthy people across ages. Together with a sample-barcoded 5' primer, a J-beta primer mix was included in a second PCR lasting 7 to 11 cycles. Via MiXCR, TCRdb re-called the 5' RACE reads, giving one row per CDR3 protein. Found here are 1.5 million to 2 million distinct CDR3 sequences, about 49% of them singletons; the top ten hold more than 2%. Sequencing input: blood. The receptors shown here come from a woman aged 40 to 55 in good health.

The gene calls are TRBV9 and TRBJ2-1; possibly TRBD1 or TRBD2 for D (6 bases each). The J call may be faulty, since TRBJ2-7 better matches the DNA end. Per the germline V gene, CDR1 is SGDLS and CDR2 is YYNGEE. CDR3 size: 16 residues. This CDR3 is CASSLYAGHFPDEQYF. The CDR3 DNA is TGTGCCAGCAGCTTGTATGCGGGACACTTCCCAGATGAGCAGTACTTC.

This clonotype was detected only a few times. The chain has TRBV27 and TRBJ2-7; 7 nucleotides line up with TRBD1. CDR1 and CDR2 (germline): MNHEY, SMNVEV (reference sequence). V lost 6 bases, J lost 5 bases, and 10 bases stayed unmatched. The length of the CDR3 is 14 residues. The CDR3 region is CASSGRQGDHEQYF. CDR3 nucleotides: TGTGCCAGCAGCGGTCGACAGGGTGATCACGAGCAGTACTTC.

The chain joins TRBV19 to TRBJ2-1; D not resolved. The CDR3 extends over 14 amino acids. Trimming cost V 5 bases and J 8 bases, with 16 bases left between them. Germline CDR1 and CDR2: LNHDA and SQIVND (reference sequence). The CDR3, as DNA: TGTGCCAGTAGTCGCTCGGAAGGGATCCATGAGCAGTTCTTC. Translation gives CASSRSEGIHEQFF.

CDR3 nucleotides: TGCGCCAGCAGCCAAGAACGCTGGGGGGGCGGGACCCAGTACTTC. Protein product: CASSQERWGGGTQYF. The chain carries TRBV4-1 and TRBJ2-7; the D gene is possibly TRBD2 (7 bases). The J call is in doubt because the DNA end fits TRBJ2-5 better. Germline CDR1 is MGHRA and CDR2 is YSYEKL. This CDR3 comprises 15 residues.

The V and J genes are TRBV15 and TRBJ2-7, with D unclear. The germline V gene has CDR1 LNHNV and CDR2 YYDKDF (reference sequence). The CDR3 totals 12 residues. Trimming removed 1 base at V and 5 bases at J, with 6 bases between. The DNA for the CDR3 is TGTGCCACCAGCAGAGCCGACCACGAGCAGTACTTC. It specifies CATSRADHEQYF.

This chain connects TRBV29-1 to TRBJ2-2; D is perhaps TRBD2 (6 bases). Germline loops: CDR1 SQVTM, CDR2 ANQGSEA. Trimming took 6 bases from V and 4 from J, leaving 15 bases between them. This CDR3 region has 14 residues. The DNA of the CDR3 is TGCAGCGTCGAACGGGACTCAAGCACCGGGGAGCTGTTTTTT. The encoded protein is CSVERDSSTGELFF.

The chain carries TRBV20-1 and TRBJ2-7; D remains unclear. The CDR3 runs to 12 residues. Trimming took 3 bases from V and 1 from J, leaving 7 bases between them. CDR1 is DFQATT, CDR2 SNEGSKA, per germline (reference sequence). The CDR3 protein is CSASSQSYEQYF. The DNA for the CDR3 is TGCAGTGCTAGTTCACAGTCCTACGAGCAGTACTTC.

In the case of this clonotype: A junction end diverges from the germline sequence, so it may reflect a read error. The chain is built from TRBV5-1 and TRBJ2-3; TRBD2 agrees at 8 bases. From germline, CDR1 is SGHRS and CDR2 YFSETQ. CDR3 length equals 15 residues. CDR3 sequence (DNA): TGCGCCAGCCGCTTGTCGGCGGGGGGAAGGGATACGCAGTATTTT. Translated: CASRLSAGGRDTQYF.

This clonotype has a handful of counts. V usage is TRBV18 and J usage is TRBJ1-2; D call uncertain. The germline V and J ends were trimmed by 1 base and 8 bases, with 8 bases remaining between them. CDR3 length equals 12 residues. CDR1 and CDR2 (germline): KGHSH, LQKENI. As DNA, the CDR3 is TGTGCCAGCTCACCACTGGAAGGGGGCTACACCTTC. Amino acids: CASSPLEGGYTF.